Presented here are 11 T cell receptor beta chains from one specimen sequenced in a study of human T cells and chemical hapten exposure. TCRdb called the RACE reads again in MiXCR, with one record for every CDR3 protein. The repertoire consists of over 70,000 distinct CDR3 sequences, with around 10% occurring once and the leading ten covering 1.6%. The time point denotes: patch test 2, 6 weeks after DPC sensitization. Treatment meaning: therapeutic diphenylcyclopropenone sensitization with weekly scalp DPC. Sequenced here: whole blood, sampled in connection with sensitization to the hapten diphenylcyclopropenone (DPC). These receptor sequences come from a man younger than 35 with alopecia areata. Some clones in this sample may be carry-over from other donors' samples.

This clonotype was detected ten times or more. CDR3 coding DNA: TGCAGCGTTGGAGAAGATAACTATGGCTACACCTTC. As protein: CSVGEDNYGYTF. This sequence joins TRBV29-1 and TRBJ1-2, with D hard to call. The germline gives CDR1 SQVTM, CDR2 ANQGSEA. Trimming cost V 4 bases and J 1 base, with 7 bases left between them. The CDR3 runs 12 residues.

This clonotype was found many times. The chain uses TRBV4-3 and TRBJ1-6, with unresolved D. With 0 bases removed from V and 7 bases from J, the gap between germline ends came to 10 bases. The CDR3 consists of 15 residues. Germline lookup yields CDR1 LGHNA and CDR2 YSLEER. The CDR3 DNA is TGCGCCAGCAGCCAAGAAAAGAAAAGGAATTCACCCCTCCACTTT. It is translated as CASSQEKKRNSPLHF.

There are many counts of this clonotype. This chain uses TRBV7-2 with TRBJ1-5; 7 bases match TRBD1. Germline trimming cut 5 bases from V and 2 bases from J; bases unmatched to any gene: 3. Germline assignment: CDR1 SGHTA and CDR2 FQGNSA. There are 14 residues in the CDR3. CDR3 amino acids: CASSPDRRNQPQHF. In DNA, the CDR3 is TGTGCCAGCAGCCCGGACAGGCGCAATCAGCCCCAGCATTTT.

The chain joins TRBV7-2 to TRBJ2-2; 11 positions agree with TRBD2. This CDR3 has 15 residues. V lost 5 bases, J lost 4 bases, and 3 bases stayed unmatched. Looked up from germline, CDR1 is SGHTA and CDR2 is FQGNSA. DNA for the CDR3: TGTGCCAGCAGCCATGGACTAGCGGGCACCGGGGAGCTGTTTTTT. It translates to CASSHGLAGTGELFF.

This clonotype was seen more than once but under ten times. This chain connects TRBV20-1 to TRBJ2-1; D is unclear. CDR1 is DFQATT and CDR2 is SNEGSKA in the germline V gene (reference sequence). V was clipped by 0 bases and J by 2 bases, with 14 bases between them. This CDR3 has 16 residues. In DNA, the CDR3 is TGCAGTGCTAGAGATTGGGCCAGGCTGACCTACAATGAGCAGTTCTTC. It specifies CSARDWARLTYNEQFF.

J is TRBJ2-5 and V is TRBV29-1; D remains ambiguous. The germline gives CDR1 SQVTM, CDR2 ANQGSEA. The CDR3 runs to 12 residues. V shed 6 bases and J shed 4 bases, with 12 bases lying between them. CDR3 coding DNA: TGCAGCGTCCAGGTATCGAGAGAGACCCAGTACTTC. This sequence encodes CSVQVSRETQYF.

This clonotype was counted ten times or more. The J gene is TRBJ2-2, the V gene TRBV20-1, with TRBD2 as a possible D gene (5 bases). Germline CDR1 and CDR2: DFQATT and SNEGSKA (reference sequence). Trimming removed 6 bases from V and 7 bases from J, with 15 bases in between. This CDR3 comprises 13 residues. The DNA of the CDR3 is TGCAGTGCCGTAGCAGGAGCGGACGGGGAGCTGTTTTTT. It codes for CSAVAGADGELFF.

This clonotype was seen ten or more times. The chain recombines TRBV6-2 or TRBV6-3 with TRBJ2-6; D might be TRBD1 (6 bases). The ends were cut back, 8 bases at V and 1 base at J, with 9 bases in the middle. CDR3 length: 14 amino acids. The germline V gene encodes CDR1 MNHEY and CDR2 SVGEGT. Here the CDR3 reads CASGTGSGANVLTF. The CDR3 DNA sequence: TGTGCCAGCGGCACAGGGTCTGGGGCCAACGTCCTGACTTTC.

This clonotype has only a few counts. The CDR3: CASSSTATNYGYTF. Written as DNA, the CDR3 is TGTGCCAGCAGCTCGACAGCAACTAACTATGGCTACACCTTC. The V gene is TRBV7-2, the J gene TRBJ1-2; weak D call: TRBD1 (5 bases). Germline V gives CDR1 SGHTA, CDR2 FQGNSA. Trimming left V 4 bases short and J 0 bases short, with 9 bases between. The length of the CDR3 is 14 residues.

The V and J genes are TRBV20-1 and TRBJ1-2; D ambiguous. V dropped 5 bases and J dropped 5 bases, with 3 bases sitting between them. The CDR3 extends over 9 amino acids. In germline, CDR1 is DFQATT, CDR2 SNEGSKA (reference sequence). CDR3 in amino acids: CSAAYGYTF. In nucleotides, the CDR3 is TGCAGTGCTGCATATGGCTACACCTTC.

This clonotype occurred many times. The chain has TRBV7-3 and TRBJ1-3; 10 nucleotides line up with TRBD1. The J segment lost 0 bases and the V segment lost 2 bases, leaving 13 bases of the junction unmatched. The CDR3 spans 20 residues. The germline V gene encodes CDR1 SGHTA and CDR2 FQGTGA. DNA of the CDR3: TGTGCCAGCAGCTTATACCCCGCCGGACAGGGGGGAATCTCTGGAAACACCATATATTTT. Its translation: CASSLYPAGQGGISGNTIYF.